The 24 T cell receptor beta chains below were found in one sample sequenced in a study of blood T cell repertoires in COVID-19. Generated by immunoSEQ multiplex PCR, the TCRdb table keeps only in-frame clones and is missing some. The sample includes around 130,000 clones, more than 75% seen only once; the top ten take approximately 2.3%. The sequencing sample was made of peripheral blood. Receptors originate from a woman aged 50 to 60 with acute or convalescent COVID-19.

This rearrangement joins TRBV20-1 to TRBJ2-1; TRBD2 matches at 13 bases. The V gene end was trimmed by 3 bases and the J gene end by 7 bases; junction bases not matched to a gene: 9. CDR3 length: 16 amino acids. The V gene's germline CDR1 is DFQATT and CDR2 SNEGSKA (reference sequence). The CDR3 spells CSASPRLAGGRNEQFF. The CDR3 DNA reads TGCAGTGCTAGTCCCAGACTAGCGGGGGGTCGGAATGAGCAGTTCTTC.

The chain uses TRBV19 and TRBJ2-7; TRBD1 is a possible D gene (6 bases). Germline lookup yields CDR1 LNHDA and CDR2 SQIVND (reference sequence). Deletions cut 2 bases from V and 1 base from J, with 9 bases between. The CDR3 consists of 14 residues. CDR3 protein: CASSISQGSYEQYF. CDR3 nucleotides: TGTGCCAGTAGTATAAGTCAGGGGTCCTACGAGCAGTACTTC.

This chain links TRBV9 with TRBJ2-5; tentative D call: TRBD2 (6 bases). There are 16 residues in the CDR3. The V end lost 0 bases, the J end lost 1 base, and 13 bases lay between the germline ends. The germline V gene encodes CDR1 SGDLS and CDR2 YYNGEE. The CDR3 region is CASSVASSGGQETQYF. Here the CDR3 DNA reads TGTGCCAGCAGCGTAGCTTCGTCCGGGGGCCAAGAGACCCAGTACTTC.

This chain's CDR3 is CAIRDRVDTQYF. The DNA for the CDR3 is TGTGCCATCAGGGACAGGGTGGATACGCAGTATTTT. This chain joins TRBV10-3 and TRBJ2-3; 8 bases agree with TRBD1. Germline V gene lookup returns CDR1 ENHRY and CDR2 SYGVKD. Trimming cost V 6 bases and J 6 bases; bases outside gene matches: 2. This CDR3 is built from 12 residues.

This sequence joins TRBV12-3 or TRBV12-4 and TRBJ1-1; D is unresolved. Between the trimmed V and J ends, which lost 3 bases and 6 bases, there was a span of 8 bases. This CDR3 contains 12 residues. CDR3 sequence reads: CASSFGLSEAFF. CDR3 coding DNA: TGTGCCAGCAGTTTTGGACTCTCTGAAGCTTTCTTT.

The chain has TRBV10-3 and TRBJ2-7; perhaps TRBD2 as D (6 bases). CDR3 length equals 16 residues. The germline CDR1 and CDR2 sequences are ENHRY and SYGVKD. V lost 3 bases to trimming and J lost 2 bases, with 17 bases between them. In DNA, the CDR3 is TGTGCCATCAGTGATTCTCGGGGGAGGTTCACCTACGAGCAGTACTTC. This encodes CAISDSRGRFTYEQYF.

The chain has TRBV30 and TRBJ1-3, with unresolved D. V was pared by 3 bases and J by 5 bases, with 17 bases between. The CDR3 has 15 residues. Germline CDR1 and CDR2: GTSNPN and SVGIG (reference sequence). The DNA of the CDR3 is TGTGCCTGGAGCGGAGCGGCAGGTGGCAGAAACACCATATATTTT. Translating it yields CAWSGAAGGRNTIYF.

The gene calls are TRBV2 and TRBJ1-2; maybe TRBD1 (5 bases). The CDR3 loop spans 15 amino acids. Germline values: CDR1 SNHLY, CDR2 FYNNEI. Trimming cost V 7 bases and J 5 bases, with 20 bases left between them. In nucleotides, the CDR3 is TGTGCCAGCACCTACTTCGTACAGGAGGGTTATGGCTACACCTTC. Protein product: CASTYFVQEGYGYTF.

This sequence joins TRBV10-3 and TRBJ1-1; D unclear. Trimming left V 7 bases short and J 9 bases short, with 18 bases between. CDR1 and CDR2 (germline): ENHRY, SYGVKD. This CDR3 is built from 13 residues. CDR3 amino acids: CAITPQATSKAFF. CDR3 nucleotide sequence: TGTGCCATCACACCCCAGGCAACTTCCAAAGCTTTCTTT.

CDR3 protein: CASSLADSSGDIQYF. Written as DNA, the CDR3 is TGCGCCAGCAGCTTGGCTGACAGCTCTGGAGACATTCAGTACTTC. The rearrangement joins TRBV5-1 to TRBJ2-4; D is perhaps TRBD1 (5 bases). CDR3 length: 15 residues. V dropped 0 bases and J dropped 8 bases, with 15 bases sitting between them. CDR1 and CDR2 from the germline V gene are SGHRS and YFSETQ.

The chain carries TRBV27 and TRBJ2-7; D gene ambiguous. V was cut by 5 bases and J by 0 bases, with 14 bases left in between. The CDR3 spans 15 residues. CDR1 is MNHEY and CDR2 is SMNVEV in the germline V gene (reference sequence). The CDR3 spells CASSGSAESSYEQYF. CDR3 sequence (DNA): TGTGCCAGCAGTGGAAGCGCTGAAAGCTCCTACGAGCAGTACTTC.

The V call is TRBV10-2, the J call TRBJ2-2; the D gene is possibly TRBD1 (6 bases). Per germline, CDR1 WSHSY and CDR2 SAAADI. The V and J ends lost 8 bases and 4 bases respectively, with 17 bases between them. This CDR3 has 15 amino acids. The CDR3 coding sequence is TGCGCCAGCCGACCAGGGGAAGCGATCACCGGGGAGCTGTTTTTT. Its protein is CASRPGEAITGELFF.

J is TRBJ1-2 and V is TRBV9, with D perhaps matching TRBD1 (5 bases). Looked up from germline, CDR1 is SGDLS and CDR2 is YYNGEE. The CDR3 length is 15 residues. With 4 bases removed from V and 11 bases from J, the gap between germline ends came to 24 bases. The CDR3 DNA sequence: TGTGCCAGCAGCCTCTACGGCAGGACACTGGGTAGTTACACCTTC. Protein product: CASSLYGRTLGSYTF.

The gene calls are TRBV7-9 and TRBJ2-7; D perhaps matches TRBD1 (6 bases). The CDR3 totals 12 residues. Germline CDR1 is SEHNR and CDR2 is FQNEAQ (reference sequence). Trimming stripped 3 bases from V and 11 bases from J, with 14 bases between. CDR3 in DNA: TGTGCCAGCAGCTTCGCGGACAGTTCTGAGTACTTC. Protein product: CASSFADSSEYF.

This clone was seen only a few times. The V and J genes are TRBV27 and TRBJ1-1, with 8 bases matching TRBD1. The CDR3 has 18 residues. The germline CDR1 and CDR2 sequences are MNHEY and SMNVEV (reference sequence). V dropped 2 bases and J dropped 4; count of bases not matched to a gene: 15. The CDR3 loop is CASSLTGSGWTGSTEAFF. The CDR3 DNA reads as TGTGCCAGCAGTTTAACGGGGTCGGGTTGGACAGGGTCCACTGAAGCTTTCTTT.

The CDR3 DNA follows: TGTGCCAGCAGTTACGCCCAGCGGGGGGTTTTGAATGAGCAGTTCTTC. It yields the protein CASSYAQRGVLNEQFF. The V and J genes are TRBV6-5 and TRBJ2-1, with 9 bases identical to TRBD2. The V gene end was trimmed by 2 bases and the J gene end by 7 bases; junction bases not matched to a gene: 9. Germline V CDR1 and CDR2: MNHEY, SVGAGI. The CDR3 is 16 amino acids.

The chain couples TRBV6-5 to TRBJ1-2; 8 nucleotides match TRBD1. Trimming removed 0 bases from V and 4 bases from J; junction bases left unmatched: 4. The CDR3 extends over 15 amino acids. Per the germline V gene, CDR1 is MNHEY and CDR2 is SVGAGI. This chain's CDR3 is CASSYSRQGPYGYTF. CDR3 nucleotides: TGTGCCAGCAGTTACTCGAGACAGGGGCCCTATGGCTACACCTTC.

The V call is TRBV5-4, the J call TRBJ2-3; tentative D call: TRBD2 (6 bases). In germline, CDR1 is SGHNT, CDR2 YYREEE (reference sequence). The CDR3 totals 15 residues. With 0 bases removed from V and 4 bases from J, the gap between germline ends came to 12 bases. The CDR3 DNA follows: TGTGCCAGCAGCTTGGCCATGCGGGATTCAGATACGCAGTATTTT. Translation: CASSLAMRDSDTQYF.

This chain uses TRBV30 with TRBJ2-2; 9 bases fit TRBD1. Trimming took 1 base from V and 7 from J; bases not matched to a gene: 4. The CDR3 covers 14 residues. Germline values: CDR1 GTSNPN, CDR2 SVGIG (reference sequence). The CDR3 sequence is CAWSGDRGVGELFF. The CDR3 bases are TGTGCCTGGAGTGGTGACAGGGGGGTCGGGGAGCTGTTTTTT.

This chain connects TRBV25-1 to TRBJ2-2; 7 nucleotides line up with TRBD2. This CDR3 has 17 amino acids. Germline CDR1 and CDR2: MGHDK and SYGVNS. The V gene end was trimmed by 3 bases and the J gene end by 0 bases; junction bases not matched to a gene: 7. Here the CDR3 reads CASSEAPGGANTGELFF. CDR3 coding DNA: TGTGCCAGCAGTGAGGCCCCTGGGGGGGCGAACACCGGGGAGCTGTTTTTT. Filled out from reference TRBV25-1 and TRBJ2-2, the complete variable domain reads EADIYQTPRYLVIGTGKKITLECSQTMGHDKMYWYQQDPGMELHLIHYSYGVNSTEKGDLSSESTVSRIRTEHFPLTLESARPSHTSQYLCASSEAPGGANTGELFFGEGSRLTVL.

J is TRBJ1-2 and V is TRBV30; D is undetermined. The V end lost 2 bases, the J end lost 2 bases, and 12 bases lay between the germline ends. There are 14 residues in the CDR3. Germline V gene lookup returns CDR1 GTSNPN and CDR2 SVGIG (reference sequence). The CDR3 region is CAWSQMAGNYGYTF. The CDR3 DNA sequence: TGTGCCTGGAGTCAAATGGCGGGAAACTATGGCTACACCTTC. The full variable domain, in which reference TRBV30 and TRBJ1-2 provide the parts outside the CDR3, is SQTIHQWPATLVQPVGSPLSLECTVEGTSNPNLYWYRQAAGRGLQLLFYSVGIGQISSEVPQNLSASRPQDRQFILSSKKLLLSDSGFYLCAWSQMAGNYGYTFGSGTRLTVV.

The CDR3 region is CASSADFGQGLDQPQHF. The CDR3 DNA reads as TGTGCCAGTAGTGCGGACTTTGGACAGGGGCTAGATCAGCCCCAGCATTTT. This rearrangement joins TRBV19 to TRBJ1-5; 9 bases fit TRBD1. CDR1 and CDR2 from the germline V gene are LNHDA and SQIVND (reference sequence). Trimming took 5 bases from V and 5 from J; bases not matched to a gene: 13. The CDR3 contains 17 residues.

CDR3 protein: CASSQLRDTEAFF. The CDR3 DNA reads TGCGCCAGCAGCCAATTACGGGACACTGAAGCTTTCTTT. The rearrangement uses TRBV4-3 and TRBJ1-1, with D uncertain. Deletions cut 2 bases from V and 3 bases from J, with 7 bases between. CDR1 and CDR2 (germline): LGHNA, YSLEER. The CDR3 spans 13 residues.

This clone appeared a single time. The chain combines TRBV27 with TRBJ1-5; D is uncertain. Between the trimmed V and J ends, which lost 4 bases and 0 bases, there was a span of 7 bases. This CDR3 has 14 amino acids. Germline V gives CDR1 MNHEY, CDR2 SMNVEV (reference sequence). CDR3 residues: CASSSPYSNQPQHF. CDR3 nucleotides: TGTGCCAGCAGTTCCCCGTATAGCAATCAGCCCCAGCATTTT.